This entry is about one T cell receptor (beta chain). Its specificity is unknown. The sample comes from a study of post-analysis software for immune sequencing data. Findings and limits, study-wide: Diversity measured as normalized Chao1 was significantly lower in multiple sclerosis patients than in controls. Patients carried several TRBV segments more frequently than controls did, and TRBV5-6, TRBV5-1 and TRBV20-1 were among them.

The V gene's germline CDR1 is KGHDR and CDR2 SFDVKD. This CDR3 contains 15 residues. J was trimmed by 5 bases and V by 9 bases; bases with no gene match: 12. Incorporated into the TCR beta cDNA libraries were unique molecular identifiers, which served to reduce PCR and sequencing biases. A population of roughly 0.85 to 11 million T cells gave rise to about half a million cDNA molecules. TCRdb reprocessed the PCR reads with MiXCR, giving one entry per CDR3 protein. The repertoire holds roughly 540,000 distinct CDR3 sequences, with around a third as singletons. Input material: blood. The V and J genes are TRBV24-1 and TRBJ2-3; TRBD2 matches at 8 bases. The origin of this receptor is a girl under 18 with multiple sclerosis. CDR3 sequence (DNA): TGTGCCACCTCGTCCCCCAGCGGGGGTCAAGATACGCAGTATTTT. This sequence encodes CATSSPSGGQDTQYF.